This T cell receptor (beta chain) was captured in a study of blood T cell repertoires in COVID-19. Study-wide context: The United States, Italy and Spain provided the acute and convalescent COVID-19 samples.

Trimming at V came to 3 bases and at J to 4 bases, leaving 6 bases not matched to a gene. Germline loops: CDR1 SGHTA, CDR2 FQGNSA. CDR3 size: 15 residues. Authors' analysis steps: Amplification from reference gene primers served as the basis for estimated nucleated cell counts. The repertoire was sequenced with immunoSEQ multiplex PCR; TCRdb's copy has only in-frame clones and lacks some. The V and J calls and the clone size are those of that table, but D and trimming were determined from the DNA. Here the sample spans 150,000 to 200,000 clones, 65% to 90% being singletons. Patients at the Seattle site were enrolled during active infection and followed longitudinally.

This chain links TRBV7-2 with TRBJ1-2, with 9 bases matching TRBD1. This clonotype was sampled from a middle-aged woman with COVID-19, enrolled during active disease. Sequencing input: peripheral blood. The CDR3 reads CASSFGQGSAYGYTF. Here the CDR3 DNA reads TGTGCCAGCAGCTTTGGACAGGGGTCTGCCTATGGCTACACCTTC.